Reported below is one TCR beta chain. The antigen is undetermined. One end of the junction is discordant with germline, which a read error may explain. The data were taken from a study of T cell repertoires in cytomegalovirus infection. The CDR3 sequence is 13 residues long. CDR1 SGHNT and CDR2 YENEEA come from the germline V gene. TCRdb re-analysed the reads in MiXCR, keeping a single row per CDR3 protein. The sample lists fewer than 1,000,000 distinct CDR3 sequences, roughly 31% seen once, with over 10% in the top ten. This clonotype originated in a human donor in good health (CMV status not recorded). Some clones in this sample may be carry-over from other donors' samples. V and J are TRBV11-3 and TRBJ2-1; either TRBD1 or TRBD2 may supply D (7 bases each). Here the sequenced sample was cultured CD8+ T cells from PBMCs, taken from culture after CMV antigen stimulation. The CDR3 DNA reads TGTGCCAACAGCCCCAGGGGGGGCAATGAGCAGTTCTTC. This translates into CANSPRGGNEQFF.